This entry features one T cell receptor beta chain sequence. Reverse transcription of blood and skin TCR RNA was primed at alpha and beta constant regions. MiXCR, applied by TCRdb to the 5' RACE reads, yields one record per CDR3 protein. The repertoire includes 20,000 to 30,000 distinct CDR3 sequences, roughly 23% of them detected once, and around 2% sits in the top ten. Whole blood, over 2 ml, came from adult healthy volunteers. A UMI-containing oligonucleotide was joined by 3' ligation to the TCR cDNA template. This sample is drawn from a study of naive and memory T cell subsets. The CDR3 length is 18 residues. Germline V gene sequence: CDR1 LGHNA, CDR2 YSLEER. V lost 0 bases and J 0 bases, leaving 12 bases between the germline ends.

J is TRBJ2-6 and V is TRBV4-3; tentatively, D is TRBD2 (5 bases). This TCR derives from a female donor in good health. The CDR3 sequence is CASSQDHPGNSGANVLTF. The CDR3 DNA reads as TGCGCCAGCAGCCAAGACCATCCGGGGAACTCTGGGGCCAACGTCCTGACTTTC.